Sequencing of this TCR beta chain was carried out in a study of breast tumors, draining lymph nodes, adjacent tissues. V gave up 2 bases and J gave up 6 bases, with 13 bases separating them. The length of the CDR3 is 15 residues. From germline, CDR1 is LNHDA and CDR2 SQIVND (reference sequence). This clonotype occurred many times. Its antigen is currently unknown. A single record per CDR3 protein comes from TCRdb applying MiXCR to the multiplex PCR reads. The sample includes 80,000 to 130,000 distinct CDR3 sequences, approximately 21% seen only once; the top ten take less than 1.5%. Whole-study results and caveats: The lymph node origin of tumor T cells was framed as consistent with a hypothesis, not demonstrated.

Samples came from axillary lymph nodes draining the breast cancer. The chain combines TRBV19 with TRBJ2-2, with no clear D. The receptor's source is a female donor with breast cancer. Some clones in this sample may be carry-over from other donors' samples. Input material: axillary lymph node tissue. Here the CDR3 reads CASSIRVFAPGELFF. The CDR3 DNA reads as TGTGCCAGTAGTATAAGGGTGTTTGCCCCCGGGGAGCTGTTTTTT. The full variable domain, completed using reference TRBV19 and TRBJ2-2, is DGGITQSPKYLFRKEGQNVTLSCEQNLNHDAMYWYRQDPGQGLRLIYYSQIVNDFQKGDIAEGYSVSREKKESFPLTVTSAQKNPTAFYLCASSIRVFAPGELFFGEGSRLTVL.